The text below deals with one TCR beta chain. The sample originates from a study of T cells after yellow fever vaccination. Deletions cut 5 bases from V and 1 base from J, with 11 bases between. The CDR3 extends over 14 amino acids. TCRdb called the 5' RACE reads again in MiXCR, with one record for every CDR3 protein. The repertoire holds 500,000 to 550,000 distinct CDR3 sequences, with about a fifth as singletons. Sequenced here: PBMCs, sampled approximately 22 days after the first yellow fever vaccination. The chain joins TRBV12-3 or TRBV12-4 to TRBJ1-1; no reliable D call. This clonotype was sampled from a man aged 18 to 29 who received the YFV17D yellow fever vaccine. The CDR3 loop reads CASSPPPRNTEAFF. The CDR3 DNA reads TGTGCCAGCAGTCCCCCCCCCAGGAACACTGAAGCTTTCTTT.